One sample yielded the 17 T cell receptor beta chains listed below, sequenced in a study of control samples from healthy donors and cancer patients (dated by TCRdb to 2018 to 2020). The protocol used for the library was the immunoSEQ multiplex PCR assay. TCRdb took this table from immuneACCESS and kept in-frame rearrangements with V and J called. Such tables lack part of the clones; where checked against another copy, unresolved V genes explain under half of the gap, and the rest is unexplained. This sample is represented by approximately 100,000 clones; 82% of them were singletons. The ten largest clones add up to approximately 2% of the sample. The sequencing sample was made of blood. These receptors all stem from a man aged 60 to 75 in good health.

The rearrangement uses TRBV19 and TRBJ2-1, with D possibly matching TRBD2 (5 bases). Trimming left V 3 bases short and J 2 bases short, with 11 bases between. Germline CDR1 is LNHDA and CDR2 is SQIVND (reference sequence). The CDR3 spans 15 residues. The CDR3 region has the DNA TGTGCCAGTAGTATTACTAGTAACCCCTACAATGAGCAGTTCTTC. Amino acid sequence: CASSITSNPYNEQFF.

The chain employs TRBV27 and TRBJ1-1; D ambiguous. CDR3 size: 12 residues. The germline CDR1 and CDR2 sequences are MNHEY and SMNVEV (reference sequence). V was cut by 4 bases and J by 3 bases, with 6 bases left in between. CDR3 sequence (DNA): TGTGCCAGCAGTTCACCCTACACTGAAGCTTTCTTT. As protein: CASSSPYTEAFF.

The chain recombines TRBV12-5 with TRBJ1-4, with D maybe TRBD1 (6 bases). Trimming removed 6 bases from V and 3 bases from J, with 17 bases in between. Germline V gene sequence: CDR1 LGHNT, CDR2 FRNRAP. CDR3 length: 16 residues. The CDR3 here is CASGGGTARANEKLFF. The CDR3 DNA is TGTGCTAGTGGAGGGGGGACTGCTCGGGCTAATGAAAAACTGTTTTTT.

The chain couples TRBV10-3 to TRBJ2-5; D assignment may be TRBD1 or TRBD2 (6 bases each). The germline V and J ends were trimmed by 6 bases and 1 base, with 18 bases remaining between them. Germline lookup yields CDR1 ENHRY and CDR2 SYGVKD. The CDR3 totals 16 residues. In nucleotides, the CDR3 is TGTGCCATCAGCCGCCAAGGGGGGACATTCCAAGAGACCCAGTACTTC. It specifies CAISRQGGTFQETQYF.

The chain uses TRBV3-1 (or the pseudogene TRBV3-2) and TRBJ1-1; D may be TRBD1 (5 bases). The CDR3 loop spans 12 amino acids. The V end was cut by 6 bases, the J end by 7 bases, with 12 bases between. The germline CDR1 and CDR2 sequences are LGHDT and YNNKEL (reference sequence). CDR3 sequence: CASRHERGEAFF. DNA for the CDR3: TGTGCCAGCAGGCATGAAAGGGGTGAAGCTTTCTTT.

V gene TRBV7-9 combines with J gene TRBJ2-2, with D maybe TRBD2 (5 bases). V was shortened by 5 bases and J by 6 bases, with 19 bases between the two germline ends. CDR1 is SEHNR and CDR2 is FQNEAQ in the germline V gene (reference sequence). The CDR3 has 16 residues. CDR3 residues: CASSQMVGGLPGELFF. The CDR3 region has the DNA TGTGCCAGCAGCCAGATGGTTGGAGGTTTGCCCGGGGAGCTGTTTTTT.

The V gene is TRBV6-2 or TRBV6-3, the J gene TRBJ2-3, with D perhaps matching TRBD2 (6 bases). The CDR3 length is 16 residues. Germline-derived CDR1 and CDR2 are MNHEY and SVGEGT. Deletions cut 2 bases from V and 1 base from J, with 13 bases between. The CDR3 DNA reads as TGTGCCAGCAGTTACCTCCTAGGAGGGGGCACAGATACGCAGTATTTT. This gives the protein CASSYLLGGGTDTQYF.

The rearrangement joins TRBV5-5 to TRBJ2-4; D is undetermined. Germline V gene data show CDR1 as SGHKS and CDR2 as YYEKEE (reference sequence). The CDR3 runs 14 residues. Deletions cut 4 bases from V and 9 bases from J, with 17 bases between. CDR3 residues: CASSAVISGGIQYF. The CDR3 DNA is TGTGCCAGCAGCGCTGTAATCTCTGGTGGCATTCAGTACTTC.

This clone was counted many times. The CDR3 nucleotides read TGTGCCAGCAGTGACCTAGCGGTCAGCTCCTACAATGAGCAGTTCTTC. It translates to CASSDLAVSSYNEQFF. The V and J genes are TRBV6-4 and TRBJ2-1; the match to TRBD2 covers 7 bases. This CDR3 contains 16 residues. Unmatched junction bases numbered 4, after V lost 2 bases and J lost 0 bases. Germline V gene lookup returns CDR1 MRHNA and CDR2 SNTAGT.

The CDR3 sequence is CASSIDSLIFGNTEAFF. In nucleotides, the CDR3 is TGTGCCAGTAGTATTGACAGCCTTATATTCGGGAACACTGAAGCTTTCTTT. The rearrangement links TRBV19 to TRBJ1-1, with D tentatively TRBD1 (5 bases). In germline, CDR1 is LNHDA, CDR2 SQIVND (reference sequence). The CDR3 has 17 residues. The V and J ends lost 3 bases and 1 base respectively, with 18 bases between them.

The rearrangement joins TRBV14 to TRBJ1-6; no reliable D call. The CDR3 runs to 13 residues. The germline V gene has CDR1 SGHDN and CDR2 FVKESK. Trimming shortened V by 4 bases and J by 8 bases, and 9 bases separated the two germline ends. CDR3 nucleotides: TGTGCCAGCAGCCCTTCGGGTCATTCACCCCTCCACTTT. Residues: CASSPSGHSPLHF.

This chain connects TRBV7-8 to TRBJ2-4; 11 nucleotides line up with TRBD1. The trim removed 5 bases at V and 7 bases at J, leaving 4 bases unmatched. There are 14 residues in the CDR3. The germline gives CDR1 SGHVS, CDR2 FQNEAQ. The DNA for the CDR3 is TGTGCCAGCAGCCCGTGGGACAGGGGGAACATTCAGTACTTC. This gives the protein CASSPWDRGNIQYF.

CDR3 nucleotide sequence: TGCGCCAGCACCGAGCCAAGGACAGGGTCACCCCTCCACTTT. Protein sequence: CASTEPRTGSPLHF. The chain recombines TRBV4-1 with TRBJ1-6; 8 positions agree with TRBD1. The germline CDR1 and CDR2 sequences are MGHRA and YSYEKL. CDR3 size: 14 residues. V shed 7 bases, J shed 10 bases, and the junction held 9 bases outside the gene matches.

V usage is TRBV6-5 and J usage is TRBJ2-5; no firm D call. V lost 7 bases and J 5 bases, leaving 11 bases between the germline ends. This CDR3 contains 12 residues. CDR1 MNHEY and CDR2 SVGAGI come from the germline V gene. For the CDR3, the DNA is TGTGCCAGCATTCGTGGGGTGGAGACCCAGTACTTC. The encoded protein is CASIRGVETQYF.

V and J are TRBV10-3 and TRBJ2-7; D unclear. Germline-derived CDR1 and CDR2 are ENHRY and SYGVKD. The CDR3 sequence is 15 residues long. V was cut by 3 bases and J by 1 base, with 13 bases left in between. CDR3 in DNA: TGTGCCATCAGTGACCGGGTCTCACTTTCCTACGAGCAGTACTTC. Translating it yields CAISDRVSLSYEQYF.

The sample holds one count of this clone. The chain couples TRBV7-2 to TRBJ1-3; D ambiguous. Trimming cost V 5 bases and J 0 bases, with 11 bases left between them. This CDR3 is 15 amino acids long. Germline V CDR1 and CDR2: SGHTA, FQGNSA. CDR3 DNA sequence: TGTGCCAGCAGCCCGCACACGAGCTCTGGAAACACCATATATTTT. It codes for CASSPHTSSGNTIYF.

The rearrangement uses TRBV5-6 and TRBJ1-2; maybe TRBD1 (6 bases). The germline V gene encodes CDR1 SGHDT and CDR2 YYEEEE. CDR3 length: 14 residues. Between the trimmed V and J ends, which lost 4 bases and 3 bases, there was a span of 13 bases. The CDR3 DNA follows: TGTGCCAGCAGCCAACCGGGACAAGACTATGGCTACACCTTC. It specifies CASSQPGQDYGYTF.